The 20 T cell receptor beta chains reported below all come from one sample, sequenced in a study of T cell responses to AZD1222 COVID-19 vaccine. Some clones are missing from TCRdb's copy, which holds only in-frame ones; the method was immunoSEQ multiplex PCR. Here the sample spans around 88,000 clones, 70% to 90% being singletons. The specimen comprised peripheral blood, sampled on day 0 of MenACWY control vaccination. These receptors were collected from an adult in good health.

The chain has TRBV18 and TRBJ1-6; tentative D call: TRBD1 (5 bases). Deletions cut 5 bases from V and 10 bases from J, with 12 bases between. CDR1 is KGHSH, CDR2 LQKENI, per germline. The CDR3 spans 13 residues. CDR3 in DNA: TGTGCCAGCTCAAGGGACGTGCCATCACCCCTCCACTTT. Protein product: CASSRDVPSPLHF.

This clone turned up a few times. The gene calls are TRBV5-8 and TRBJ1-1; D might be TRBD1 (5 bases). The V and J ends lost 1 base and 4 bases respectively, with 11 bases between them. The CDR3 covers 14 residues. From germline, CDR1 is SGHTS and CDR2 YDEGEE. CDR3 sequence: CASSLMGDGTEAFF. Here the CDR3 DNA reads TGTGCCAGCAGCTTGATGGGGGATGGCACTGAAGCTTTCTTT. Together with reference TRBV5-8 and TRBJ1-1, the CDR3 gives the full variable domain: EAGVTQSPTHLIKTRGQQATLRCSPISGHTSVYWYQQALGLGLQFLLWYDEGEERNRGNFPPRFSGRQFPNYSSELNVNALELEDSALYLCASSLMGDGTEAFFGQGTRLTVV.

The chain uses TRBV6-1 and TRBJ1-2; D is ambiguous. The CDR3 contains 17 residues. Deletions cut 0 bases from V and 2 bases from J, with 16 bases between. Germline values: CDR1 MNHNS, CDR2 SASEGT. CDR3: CASSEARPAGLNYGYTF. CDR3 DNA: TGTGCCAGCAGTGAAGCGCGCCCAGCGGGCCTGAACTATGGCTACACCTTC.

The sample holds one count of this clone. This chain joins TRBV19 and TRBJ2-1; D is possibly TRBD1 or TRBD2 (5 bases each). Trimming left V 3 bases short and J 4 bases short, with 10 bases between. Germline assignment: CDR1 LNHDA and CDR2 SQIVND (reference sequence). The CDR3 covers 14 residues. The CDR3 reads CASSIAGAYNEQFF. The CDR3 region has the DNA TGTGCCAGTAGTATTGCCGGGGCTTACAATGAGCAGTTCTTC. The whole variable domain, remainder taken from reference TRBV19 and TRBJ2-1, is DGGITQSPKYLFRKEGQNVTLSCEQNLNHDAMYWYRQDPGQGLRLIYYSQIVNDFQKGDIAEGYSVSREKKESFPLTVTSAQKNPTAFYLCASSIAGAYNEQFFGPGTRLTVL.

V is TRBV9 and J is TRBJ2-3, with 13 bases matching TRBD2. Trimming took 4 bases from V and 6 from J; bases not matched to a gene: 8. CDR1 is SGDLS and CDR2 is YYNGEE in the germline V gene. This CDR3 is 16 amino acids long. The CDR3 DNA is TGTGCCAGCAGCCCAACTAGCGGGGGGGCTAGGGATACGCAGTATTTT. This sequence encodes CASSPTSGGARDTQYF.

The chain couples TRBV19 to TRBJ1-2; 8 nucleotides align to TRBD1. The CDR3 is made up of 14 amino acids. Germline lookup yields CDR1 LNHDA and CDR2 SQIVND (reference sequence). V was clipped by 6 bases and J by 8 bases; unmatched bases: 11. The CDR3, as DNA: TGTGCCAGTAGCGTCCAGGGGGCTGGCGGCGGCTACACCTTC. This encodes CASSVQGAGGGYTF.

Worth noting for this clone: The same CDR3 can be traced to other DNA sequences in this sample. This sequence joins TRBV18 and TRBJ2-2, with TRBD1 matching over 7 bases. Trimming removed 2 bases from V and 3 bases from J; junction bases left unmatched: 3. Germline CDR1 KGHSH, CDR2 LQKENI. There are 15 residues in the CDR3. This CDR3 is CASSPGQADTGELFF. CDR3 sequence (DNA): TGTGCCAGCTCACCAGGACAGGCGGACACCGGGGAGCTGTTTTTT.

The gene calls are TRBV6-6 and TRBJ1-1; unclear D gene. The CDR3 sequence is 13 residues long. The V gene lost 1 base and the J gene lost 9 bases, with 12 bases spanning the gap. Germline-derived CDR1 and CDR2 are MNHNY and SVGAGI (reference sequence). As DNA, the CDR3 is TGTGCCAGCAGTTACTATCCATCCGAGAAAGCTTTCTTT. The encoded protein is CASSYYPSEKAFF.

The chain is built from TRBV29-1 and TRBJ1-4; 9 bases map to TRBD1. The CDR3 is 17 amino acids. Trimming cost V 5 bases and J 6 bases; bases outside gene matches: 16. CDR1 and CDR2 from the germline V gene are SQVTM and ANQGSEA. The CDR3 here is CSVPLRTGASWDEKLFF. In nucleotides, the CDR3 is TGCAGCGTTCCCTTAAGGACAGGGGCCTCGTGGGATGAAAAACTGTTTTTT.

V gene TRBV4-3 combines with J gene TRBJ1-3, with D unresolved. The germline V gene has CDR1 LGHNA and CDR2 YSLEER. This CDR3 is built from 17 residues. The ends were cut back, 4 bases at V and 0 bases at J, with 16 bases in the middle. In DNA form, the CDR3 reads TGCGCCAGCAGCCCCTACACGGCAGAGCTCTCTGGAAACACCATATATTTT. Its protein product is CASSPYTAELSGNTIYF.

By share, this clone ranks as medium-sized. This rearrangement joins TRBV19 to TRBJ2-3; TRBD2 might be the D (6 bases). Germline V lookup: CDR1 LNHDA, CDR2 SQIVND (reference sequence). The germline V and J ends were trimmed by 9 bases and 5 bases, with 12 bases remaining between them. The CDR3 totals 12 residues. The CDR3 nucleotides read TGTGCCAGCAGGGCGGGGATAGATACGCAGTATTTT. This translates into CASRAGIDTQYF.

Here the CDR3 DNA reads TGTGCCTCCACTTACAGGGAAGGGAACTCCTACGAGCAGTACTTC. It translates to CASTYREGNSYEQYF. This rearrangement joins TRBV30 to TRBJ2-7, with D maybe TRBD1 (6 bases). Germline lookup yields CDR1 GTSNPN and CDR2 SVGIG (reference sequence). This CDR3 is built from 15 residues. Trimming left V 7 bases short and J 0 bases short, with 19 bases between.

The chain joins TRBV11-2 to TRBJ1-6, with a weak D call TRBD1 (6 bases). V was pared by 1 base and J by 5 bases, with 12 bases between. The CDR3 loop spans 16 amino acids. Germline CDR1 and CDR2: SGHAT and FQNNGV. The CDR3 DNA reads as TGTGCCAGCAGCTTAGTCCCGGACAGCCATAATTCACCCCTCCACTTT. It codes for CASSLVPDSHNSPLHF.

This clone came up once. The genes are TRBV28 and TRBJ2-7, with D tentatively TRBD2 (7 bases). There are 13 residues in the CDR3. From germline, CDR1 is MDHEN and CDR2 SYDVKM. V was cut by 3 bases and J by 5 bases, with 11 bases left in between. CDR3 amino acids: CASSFRGGDEQYF. DNA for the CDR3: TGTGCCAGCAGTTTTAGAGGGGGGGACGAGCAGTACTTC.

This sequence joins TRBV9 and TRBJ1-2; D is uncertain. The CDR3 is made up of 15 amino acids. Germline loops: CDR1 SGDLS, CDR2 YYNGEE. V was clipped by 4 bases and J by 0 bases, with 13 bases between them. This chain's CDR3 is CASSPDPNSNYGYTF. The CDR3 DNA is TGTGCCAGCAGCCCAGACCCTAATTCTAACTATGGCTACACCTTC.

V and J are TRBV5-4 and TRBJ1-2; TRBD1 agrees at 9 bases. Trimming removed 3 bases from V and 9 bases from J; junction bases left unmatched: 3. This CDR3 region has 12 residues. Germline V lookup: CDR1 SGHNT, CDR2 YYREEE (reference sequence). The CDR3 sequence is CASSSGQGSYTF. Here the CDR3 DNA reads TGTGCCAGCAGCTCGGGACAGGGAAGCTACACCTTC.

In its sample, this clone was seen once. The chain is built from TRBV10-3 and TRBJ1-1; the D is unclear. The CDR3 extends over 15 amino acids. The V gene's germline CDR1 is ENHRY and CDR2 SYGVKD. V was shortened by 2 bases and J by 0 bases, with 10 bases between the two germline ends. The CDR3 DNA reads as TGTGCCATCAGTGAGAACCCGGGAATGAACACTGAAGCTTTCTTT. Protein sequence: CAISENPGMNTEAFF.

J is TRBJ1-6 and V is TRBV14; D not certain. In germline, CDR1 is SGHDN, CDR2 FVKESK. V was cut by 8 bases and J by 7 bases, with 18 bases left in between. This CDR3 has 15 amino acids. CDR3 in DNA: TGTGCCAGCTCCCCCAGGACCACAATAAATTCACCCCTCCACTTT. Translating gives CASSPRTTINSPLHF.

The rearrangement uses TRBV7-9 and TRBJ1-1; a possible D gene is TRBD1 (5 bases). Germline V gives CDR1 SEHNR, CDR2 FQNEAQ (reference sequence). Trimming cost V 5 bases and J 1 base, with 8 bases left between them. The CDR3 has 13 residues. CDR3 DNA sequence: TGTGCCAGCAGCCCGGACAAGAACACTGAAGCTTTCTTT. Translation gives CASSPDKNTEAFF.

V and J are TRBV19 and TRBJ1-1; tentative D call: TRBD1 (6 bases). Germline values: CDR1 LNHDA, CDR2 SQIVND (reference sequence). The V and J ends lost 5 bases and 6 bases respectively, with 19 bases between them. CDR3 length equals 15 residues. The CDR3 here is CASSPRGGLGAEAFF. In nucleotides, the CDR3 is TGTGCCAGTAGTCCGAGGGGGGGCTTGGGCGCTGAAGCTTTCTTT.